This T cell receptor (beta chain) was found in a study of cytotoxic CD8 clonotypes in ibrutinib-treated CLL. Some clones are missing from TCRdb's copy, which holds only in-frame ones; the method was immunoSEQ multiplex PCR. The table records about 92,000 clones, about 74% of them present only once. The V segment lost 9 bases and the J segment 7 bases; nucleotides outside the gene matches: 9. Germline CDR1 reads KGHSH; CDR2 reads LQKENI. The CDR3 runs 12 residues. The sample here was PBMCs, taken after 24 months of ibrutinib treatment. The genes are TRBV18 and TRBJ2-7; 7 bases are a match to TRBD1. The source of this sequence is a human donor with chronic lymphocytic leukemia. CDR3 coding DNA: TGTGCCAGTTCCACAGGGGACGGGGAGCAGTACTTC. Its protein is CASSTGDGEQYF.